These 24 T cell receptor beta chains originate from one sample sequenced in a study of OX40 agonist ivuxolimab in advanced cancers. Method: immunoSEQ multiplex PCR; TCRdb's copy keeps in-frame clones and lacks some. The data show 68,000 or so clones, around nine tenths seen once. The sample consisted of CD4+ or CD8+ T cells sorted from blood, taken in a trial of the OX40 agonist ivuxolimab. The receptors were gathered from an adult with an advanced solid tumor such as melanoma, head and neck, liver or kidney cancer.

DNA for the CDR3: TGTGCCATCAGTGGTGAGCCCTCAGGCGGGGAGCTGTTTTTT. This encodes CAISGEPSGGELFF. The J gene is TRBJ2-2, the V gene TRBV10-3; D is undetermined. The CDR3 length is 14 residues. Germline values: CDR1 ENHRY, CDR2 SYGVKD. The V end was cut by 4 bases, the J end by 7 bases, with 13 bases between.

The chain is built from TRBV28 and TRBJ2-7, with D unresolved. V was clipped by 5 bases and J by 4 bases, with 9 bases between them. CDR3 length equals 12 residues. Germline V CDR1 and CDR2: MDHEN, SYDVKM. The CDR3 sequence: CASSISVYEQYF. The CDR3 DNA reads TGTGCCAGCAGTATTTCAGTGTACGAGCAGTACTTC. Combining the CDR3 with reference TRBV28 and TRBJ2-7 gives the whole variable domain DVKVTQSSRYLVKRTGEKVFLECVQDMDHENMFWYRQDPGLGLRLIYFSYDVKMKEKGDIPEGYSVSREKKERFSLILESASTNQTSMYLCASSISVYEQYFGPGTRLTVT.

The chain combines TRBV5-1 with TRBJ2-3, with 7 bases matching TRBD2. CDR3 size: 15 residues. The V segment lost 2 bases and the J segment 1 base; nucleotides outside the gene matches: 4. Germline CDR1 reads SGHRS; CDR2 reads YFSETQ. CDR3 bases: TGCGCCAGCAGCTTCTCGCTAGCGGGCACAGATACGCAGTATTTT. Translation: CASSFSLAGTDTQYF.

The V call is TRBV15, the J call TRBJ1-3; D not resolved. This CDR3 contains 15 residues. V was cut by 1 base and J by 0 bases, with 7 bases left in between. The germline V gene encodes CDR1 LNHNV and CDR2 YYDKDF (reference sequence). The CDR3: CATSRGIPSGNTIYF. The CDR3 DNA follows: TGTGCCACCAGCAGAGGCATTCCCTCTGGAAACACCATATATTTT.

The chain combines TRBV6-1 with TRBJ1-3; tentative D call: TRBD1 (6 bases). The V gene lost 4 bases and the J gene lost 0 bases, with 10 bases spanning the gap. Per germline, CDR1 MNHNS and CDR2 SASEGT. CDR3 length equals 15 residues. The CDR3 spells CASSVTGISGNTIYF. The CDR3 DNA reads TGTGCCAGCAGTGTCACAGGGATCTCTGGAAACACCATATATTTT.

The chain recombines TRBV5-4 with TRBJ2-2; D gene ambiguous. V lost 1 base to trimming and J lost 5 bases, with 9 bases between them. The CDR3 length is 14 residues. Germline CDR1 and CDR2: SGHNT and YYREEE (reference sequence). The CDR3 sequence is CASSLSIGTGELFF. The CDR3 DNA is TGTGCCAGCAGCTTGTCTATAGGAACCGGGGAGCTGTTTTTT.

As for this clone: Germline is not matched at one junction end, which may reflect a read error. The CDR3: CAWSVQFQRAVF. The CDR3 DNA reads as TGTGCCTGGAGTGTACAGTTTCAGAGAGCGGTCTTC. The chain couples TRBV30 to TRBJ2-1; maybe TRBD2 (5 bases). The germline gives CDR1 GTSNPN, CDR2 SVGIG (reference sequence). The CDR3 extends over 12 amino acids.

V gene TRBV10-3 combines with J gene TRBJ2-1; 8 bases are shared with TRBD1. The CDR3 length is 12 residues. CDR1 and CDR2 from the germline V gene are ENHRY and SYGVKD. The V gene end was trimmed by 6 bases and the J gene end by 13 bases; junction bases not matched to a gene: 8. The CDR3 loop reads CAISVDREDQFF. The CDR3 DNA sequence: TGTGCCATCAGCGTGGACAGGGAGGACCAGTTCTTC.

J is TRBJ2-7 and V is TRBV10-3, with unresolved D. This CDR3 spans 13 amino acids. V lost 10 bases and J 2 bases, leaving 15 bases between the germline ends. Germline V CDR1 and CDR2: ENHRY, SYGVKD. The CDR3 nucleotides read TGTGCCACCCTTCAGGCCCTAACCTACGAGCAGTACTTC. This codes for CATLQALTYEQYF.

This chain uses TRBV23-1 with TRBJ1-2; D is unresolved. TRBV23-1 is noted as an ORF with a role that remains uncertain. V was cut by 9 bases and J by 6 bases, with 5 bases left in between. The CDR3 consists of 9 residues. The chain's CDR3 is CARVNGYTF. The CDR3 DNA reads TGCGCCAGAGTCAATGGCTACACCTTC.

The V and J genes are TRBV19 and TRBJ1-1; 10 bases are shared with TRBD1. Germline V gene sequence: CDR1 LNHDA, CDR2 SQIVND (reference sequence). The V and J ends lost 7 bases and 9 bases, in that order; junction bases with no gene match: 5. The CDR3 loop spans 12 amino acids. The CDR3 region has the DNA TGTGCCAGTACCGAGGGACAGGGGAAAGCTTTCTTT. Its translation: CASTEGQGKAFF.

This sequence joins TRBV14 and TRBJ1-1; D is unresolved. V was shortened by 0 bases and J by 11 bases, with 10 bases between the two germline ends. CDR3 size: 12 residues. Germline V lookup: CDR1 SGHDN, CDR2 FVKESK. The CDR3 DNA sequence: TGTGCCAGCAGCCAAGATCTGCTTAGCGCTTTCTTT. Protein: CASSQDLLSAFF.

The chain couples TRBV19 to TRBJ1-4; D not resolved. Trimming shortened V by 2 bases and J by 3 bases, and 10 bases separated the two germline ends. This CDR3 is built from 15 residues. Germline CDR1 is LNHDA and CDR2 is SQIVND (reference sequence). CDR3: CASSISGRANEKLFF. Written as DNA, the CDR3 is TGTGCCAGTAGTATATCGGGAAGGGCTAATGAAAAACTGTTTTTT.

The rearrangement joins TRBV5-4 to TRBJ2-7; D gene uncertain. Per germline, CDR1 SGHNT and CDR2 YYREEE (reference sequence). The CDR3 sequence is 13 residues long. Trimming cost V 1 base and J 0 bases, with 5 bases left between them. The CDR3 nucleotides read TGTGCCAGCAGCTTGCCCACCTCCTACGAGCAGTACTTC. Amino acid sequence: CASSLPTSYEQYF.

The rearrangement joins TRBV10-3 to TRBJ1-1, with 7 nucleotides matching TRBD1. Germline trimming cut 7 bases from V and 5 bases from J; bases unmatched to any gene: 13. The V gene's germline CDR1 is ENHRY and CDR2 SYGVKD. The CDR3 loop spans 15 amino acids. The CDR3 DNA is TGTGCCATCATGGTGAGGGACAGCATTAAAACTGAAGCTTTCTTT. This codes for CAIMVRDSIKTEAFF.

The CDR3 reads CASSVEGTGVYGYTF. The CDR3 DNA follows: TGTGCCAGCAGCGTAGAGGGGACAGGGGTCTATGGCTACACCTTC. This chain connects TRBV9 to TRBJ1-2; 10 positions match TRBD1. V was clipped by 0 bases and J by 4 bases; unmatched bases: 3. CDR1 is SGDLS, CDR2 YYNGEE, per germline. The CDR3 is made up of 15 amino acids.

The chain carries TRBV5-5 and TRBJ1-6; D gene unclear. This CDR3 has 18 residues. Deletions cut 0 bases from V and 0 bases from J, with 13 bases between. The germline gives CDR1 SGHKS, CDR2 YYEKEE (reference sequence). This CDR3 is CASSLAAVGSSYNSPLHF. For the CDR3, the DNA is TGTGCCAGCAGCTTGGCCGCGGTGGGAAGCTCCTATAATTCACCCCTCCACTTT.

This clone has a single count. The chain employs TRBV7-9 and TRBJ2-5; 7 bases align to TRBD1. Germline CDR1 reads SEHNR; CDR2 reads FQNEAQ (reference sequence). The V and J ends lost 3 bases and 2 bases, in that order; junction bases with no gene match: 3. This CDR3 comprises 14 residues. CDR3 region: CASSLAGGQETQYF. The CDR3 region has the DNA TGTGCCAGCAGCTTGGCAGGGGGACAAGAGACCCAGTACTTC.

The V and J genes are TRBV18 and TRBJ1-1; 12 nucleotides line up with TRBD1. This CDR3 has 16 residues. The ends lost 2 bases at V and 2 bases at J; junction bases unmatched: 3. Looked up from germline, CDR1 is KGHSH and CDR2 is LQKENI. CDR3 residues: CASSPGTGGLNTEAFF. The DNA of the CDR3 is TGTGCCAGCTCACCAGGGACAGGGGGCCTTAACACTGAAGCTTTCTTT.

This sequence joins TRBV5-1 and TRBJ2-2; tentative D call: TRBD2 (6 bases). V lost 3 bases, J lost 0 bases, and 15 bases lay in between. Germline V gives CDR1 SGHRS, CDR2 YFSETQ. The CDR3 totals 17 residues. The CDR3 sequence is CASSSPPGLANTGELFF. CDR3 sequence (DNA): TGCGCCAGCAGCTCTCCACCGGGACTGGCGAACACCGGGGAGCTGTTTTTT.

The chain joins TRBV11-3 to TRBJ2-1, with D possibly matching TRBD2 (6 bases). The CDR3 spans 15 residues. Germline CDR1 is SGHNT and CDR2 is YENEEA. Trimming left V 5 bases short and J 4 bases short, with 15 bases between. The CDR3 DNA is TGTGCCAGCAGCCCGAGCGGAGGGGTTTACAATGAGCAGTTCTTC. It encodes CASSPSGGVYNEQFF.

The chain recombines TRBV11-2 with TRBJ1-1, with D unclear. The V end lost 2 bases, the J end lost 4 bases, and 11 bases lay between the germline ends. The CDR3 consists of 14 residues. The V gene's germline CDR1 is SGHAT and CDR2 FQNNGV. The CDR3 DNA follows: TGTGCCAGCAGCTTACAGGTTCTGGGCACTGAAGCTTTCTTT. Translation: CASSLQVLGTEAFF. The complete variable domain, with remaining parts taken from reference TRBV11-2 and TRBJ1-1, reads EAGVAQSPRYKIIEKRQSVAFWCNPISGHATLYWYQQILGQGPKLLIQFQNNGVVDDSQLPKDRFSAERLKGVDSTLKIQPAKLEDSAVYLCASSLQVLGTEAFFGQGTRLTVV.

The CDR3 region has the DNA TGTGCCAGCAGCCGGGCCAGGGGCTCTAATTCACCCCTCCACTTT. This encodes CASSRARGSNSPLHF. The rearrangement links TRBV11-2 to TRBJ1-6, with D perhaps matching TRBD1 (6 bases). Per the germline V gene, CDR1 is SGHAT and CDR2 is FQNNGV. The CDR3 covers 15 residues. The V gene lost 5 bases and the J gene lost 6 bases, with 14 bases spanning the gap.

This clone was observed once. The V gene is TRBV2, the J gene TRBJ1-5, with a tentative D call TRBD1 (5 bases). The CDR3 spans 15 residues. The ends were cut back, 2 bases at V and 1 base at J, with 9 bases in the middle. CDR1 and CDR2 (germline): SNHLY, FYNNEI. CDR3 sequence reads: CASSETGVSNQPQHF. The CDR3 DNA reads TGTGCCAGCAGTGAAACGGGGGTGAGCAATCAGCCCCAGCATTTT.